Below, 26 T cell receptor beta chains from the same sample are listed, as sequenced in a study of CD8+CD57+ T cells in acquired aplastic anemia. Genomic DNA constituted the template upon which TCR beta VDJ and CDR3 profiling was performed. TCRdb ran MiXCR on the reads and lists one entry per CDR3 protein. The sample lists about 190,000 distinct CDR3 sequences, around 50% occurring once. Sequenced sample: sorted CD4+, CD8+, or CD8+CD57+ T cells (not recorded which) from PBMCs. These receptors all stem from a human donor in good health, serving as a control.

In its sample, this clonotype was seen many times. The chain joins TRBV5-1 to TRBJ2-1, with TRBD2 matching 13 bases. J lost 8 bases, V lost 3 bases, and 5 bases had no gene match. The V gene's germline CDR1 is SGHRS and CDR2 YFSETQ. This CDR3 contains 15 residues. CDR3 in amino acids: CASSYGLAGVDEQFF. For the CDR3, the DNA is TGCGCCAGCAGCTACGGACTAGCGGGGGTCGATGAGCAGTTCTTC.

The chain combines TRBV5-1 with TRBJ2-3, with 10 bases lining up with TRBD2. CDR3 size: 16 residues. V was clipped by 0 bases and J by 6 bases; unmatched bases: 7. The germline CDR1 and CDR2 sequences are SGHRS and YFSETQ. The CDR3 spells CASSLVPSGGADTQYF. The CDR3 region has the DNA TGCGCCAGCAGCTTGGTTCCTAGCGGGGGAGCGGATACGCAGTATTTT.

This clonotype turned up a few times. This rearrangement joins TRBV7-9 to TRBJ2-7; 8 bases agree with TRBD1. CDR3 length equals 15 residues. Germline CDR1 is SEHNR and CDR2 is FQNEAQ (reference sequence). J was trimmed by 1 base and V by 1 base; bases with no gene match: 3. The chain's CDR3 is CASSLGTGTSYEQYF. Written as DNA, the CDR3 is TGTGCCAGCAGCTTAGGGACAGGGACGTCCTACGAGCAGTACTTC.

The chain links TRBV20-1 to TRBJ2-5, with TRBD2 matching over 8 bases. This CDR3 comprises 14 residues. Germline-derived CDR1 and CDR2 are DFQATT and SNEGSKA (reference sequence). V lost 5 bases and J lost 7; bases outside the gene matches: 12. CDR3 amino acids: CSAPTAGDQGTQYF. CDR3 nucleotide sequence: TGCAGTGCTCCAACAGCGGGGGATCAGGGGACCCAGTACTTC.

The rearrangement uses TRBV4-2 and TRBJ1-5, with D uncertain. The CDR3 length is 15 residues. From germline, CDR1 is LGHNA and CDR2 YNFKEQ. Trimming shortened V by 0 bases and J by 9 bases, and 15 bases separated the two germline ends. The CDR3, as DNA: TGTGCCAGCAGCCAAGAGGGTAGCGACTTACTGCCCCAGCATTTT. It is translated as CASSQEGSDLLPQHF.

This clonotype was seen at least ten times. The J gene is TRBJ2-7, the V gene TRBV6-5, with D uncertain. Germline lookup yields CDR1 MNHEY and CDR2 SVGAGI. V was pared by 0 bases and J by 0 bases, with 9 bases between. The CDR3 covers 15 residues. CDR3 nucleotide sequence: TGTGCCAGCAGTTACTCGGGGTTACCCTCCTACGAGCAGTACTTC. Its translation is CASSYSGLPSYEQYF.

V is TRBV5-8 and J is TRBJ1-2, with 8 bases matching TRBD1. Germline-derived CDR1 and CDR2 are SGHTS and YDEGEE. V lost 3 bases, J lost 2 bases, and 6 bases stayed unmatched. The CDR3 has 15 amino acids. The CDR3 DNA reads TGTGCCAGCAGCTCTCGGACAGGGTCCAACTATGGCTACACCTTC. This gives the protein CASSSRTGSNYGYTF.

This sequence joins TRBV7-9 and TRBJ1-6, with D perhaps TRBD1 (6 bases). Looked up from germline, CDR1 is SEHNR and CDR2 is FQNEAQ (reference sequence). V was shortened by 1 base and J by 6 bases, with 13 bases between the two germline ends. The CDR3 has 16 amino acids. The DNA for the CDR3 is TGTGCCAGCAGCTTAGTGGGGCAGGGGTTTAATTCACCCCTCCACTTT. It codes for CASSLVGQGFNSPLHF.

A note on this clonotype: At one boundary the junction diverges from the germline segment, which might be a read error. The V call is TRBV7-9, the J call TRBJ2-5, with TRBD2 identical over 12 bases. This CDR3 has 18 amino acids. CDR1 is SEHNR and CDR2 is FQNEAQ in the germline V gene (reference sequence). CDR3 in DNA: TGTGCCAGTAGCTTAGCCGGAACTAGCGGGGGGTGCCAAGAGACCCAGTACTTC. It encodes CASSLAGTSGGCQETQYF.

CDR3 nucleotide sequence: TGCAGTGCTAGCACTAGCGGGGGCTACAATGAGCAGTTCTTC. Amino acids: CSASTSGGYNEQFF. J is TRBJ2-1 and V is TRBV20-1; 11 bases fit TRBD2. The CDR3 runs to 14 residues. Germline values: CDR1 DFQATT, CDR2 SNEGSKA (reference sequence). V lost 3 bases and J lost 3; bases outside the gene matches: 1.

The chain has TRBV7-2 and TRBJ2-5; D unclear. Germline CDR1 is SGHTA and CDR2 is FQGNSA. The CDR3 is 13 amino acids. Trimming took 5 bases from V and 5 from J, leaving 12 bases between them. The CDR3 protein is CASSGLGYETQYF. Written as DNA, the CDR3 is TGTGCCAGCAGCGGCTTGGGGTATGAGACCCAGTACTTC. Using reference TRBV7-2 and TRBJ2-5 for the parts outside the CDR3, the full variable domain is GAGVSQSPSNKVTEKGKDVELRCDPISGHTALYWYRQSLGQGLEFLIYFQGNSAPDKSGLPSDRFSAERTGGSVSTLTIQRTQQEDSAVYLCASSGLGYETQYFGPGTRLLVL.

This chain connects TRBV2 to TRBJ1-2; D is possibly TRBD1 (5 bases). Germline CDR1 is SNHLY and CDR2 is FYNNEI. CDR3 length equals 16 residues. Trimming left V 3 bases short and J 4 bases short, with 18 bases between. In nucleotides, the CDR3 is TGTGCCAGCAGTGAGTCCGTCTTCCGGGGCACCTATGGCTACACCTTC. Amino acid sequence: CASSESVFRGTYGYTF.

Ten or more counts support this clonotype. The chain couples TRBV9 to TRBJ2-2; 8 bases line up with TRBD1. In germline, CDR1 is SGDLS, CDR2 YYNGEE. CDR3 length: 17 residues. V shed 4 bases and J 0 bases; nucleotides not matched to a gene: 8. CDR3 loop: CASSTRPQGANTGELFF. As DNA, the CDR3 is TGTGCCAGCAGCACCAGACCACAGGGGGCGAACACCGGGGAGCTGTTTTTT.

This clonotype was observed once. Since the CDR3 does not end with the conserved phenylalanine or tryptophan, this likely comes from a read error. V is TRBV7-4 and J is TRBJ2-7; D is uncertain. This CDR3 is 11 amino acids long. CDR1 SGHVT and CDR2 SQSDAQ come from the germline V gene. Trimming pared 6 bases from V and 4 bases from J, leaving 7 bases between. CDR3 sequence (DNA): TGTGCCAGCAGTCCTAAGTACGAGCAGTACCTC. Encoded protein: CASSPKYEQYL.

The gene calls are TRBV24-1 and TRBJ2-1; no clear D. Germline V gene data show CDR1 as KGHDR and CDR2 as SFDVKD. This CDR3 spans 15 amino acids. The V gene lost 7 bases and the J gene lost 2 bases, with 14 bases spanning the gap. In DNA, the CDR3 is TGTGCCACCAGCCCCCTGGGGTCAACCTACAATGAGCAGTTCTTC. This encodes CATSPLGSTYNEQFF.

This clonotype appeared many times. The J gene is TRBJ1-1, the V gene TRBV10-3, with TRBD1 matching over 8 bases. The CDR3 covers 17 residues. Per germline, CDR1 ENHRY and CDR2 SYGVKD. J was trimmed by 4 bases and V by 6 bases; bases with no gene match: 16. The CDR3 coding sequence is TGTGCCATCAGCCTGGACAGGGAGGCCCCCCCCGGCACTGAAGCTTTCTTT. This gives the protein CAISLDREAPPGTEAFF.

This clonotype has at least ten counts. The CDR3 is CASSQDRLNTEAFF. CDR3 nucleotide sequence: TGTGCCAGCAGCCAGGACCGATTGAACACTGAAGCTTTCTTT. The chain recombines TRBV14 with TRBJ1-1, with D uncertain. Germline V gene lookup returns CDR1 SGHDN and CDR2 FVKESK. The CDR3 extends over 14 amino acids. Trimming stripped 3 bases from V and 0 bases from J, with 8 bases between.

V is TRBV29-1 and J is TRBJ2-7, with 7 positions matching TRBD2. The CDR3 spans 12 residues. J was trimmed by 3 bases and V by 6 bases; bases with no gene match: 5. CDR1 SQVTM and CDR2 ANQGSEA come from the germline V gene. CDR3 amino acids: CSVRRGNYEQYF. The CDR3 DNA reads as TGCAGCGTAAGGCGGGGGAACTACGAGCAGTACTTC.

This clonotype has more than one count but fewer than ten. CDR3 amino acids: CATSEGTGVSPYEQYF. CDR3 coding DNA: TGTGCCACCAGTGAGGGGACAGGGGTCAGCCCCTACGAGCAGTACTTC. The chain employs TRBV24-1 and TRBJ2-7; TRBD1 aligns across 10 bases. CDR1 and CDR2 from the germline V gene are KGHDR and SFDVKD. Trimming at V came to 4 bases and at J to 2 bases, leaving 7 bases not matched to a gene. CDR3 length: 16 residues.

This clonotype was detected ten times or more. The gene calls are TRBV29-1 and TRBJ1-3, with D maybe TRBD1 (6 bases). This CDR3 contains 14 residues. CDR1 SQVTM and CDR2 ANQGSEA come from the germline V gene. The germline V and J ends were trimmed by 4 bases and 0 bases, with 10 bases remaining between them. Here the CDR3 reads CSVAGQTSGNTIYF. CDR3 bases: TGCAGCGTTGCTGGACAGACCTCTGGAAACACCATATATTTT.

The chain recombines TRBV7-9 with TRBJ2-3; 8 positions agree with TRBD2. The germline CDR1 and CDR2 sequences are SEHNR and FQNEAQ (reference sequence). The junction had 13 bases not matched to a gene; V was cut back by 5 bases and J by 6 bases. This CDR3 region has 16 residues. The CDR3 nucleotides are TGTGCCAGCAGCCCCGGGACTAGGGGACTCACGGATACGCAGTATTTT. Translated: CASSPGTRGLTDTQYF.

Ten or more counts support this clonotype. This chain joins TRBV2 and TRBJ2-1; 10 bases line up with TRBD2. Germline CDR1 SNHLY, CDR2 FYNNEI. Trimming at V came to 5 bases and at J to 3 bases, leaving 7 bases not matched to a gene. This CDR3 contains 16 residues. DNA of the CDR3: TGTGCCAGCAGTCCATTAGCGGGGGGCGACTACAATGAGCAGTTCTTC. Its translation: CASSPLAGGDYNEQFF.

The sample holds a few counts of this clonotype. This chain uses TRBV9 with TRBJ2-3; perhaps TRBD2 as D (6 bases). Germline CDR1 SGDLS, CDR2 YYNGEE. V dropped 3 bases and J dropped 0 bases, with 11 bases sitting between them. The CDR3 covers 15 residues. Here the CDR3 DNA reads TGTGCCAGCAGCGCTCCGGGACTGAGCACAGATACGCAGTATTTT. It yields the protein CASSAPGLSTDTQYF.

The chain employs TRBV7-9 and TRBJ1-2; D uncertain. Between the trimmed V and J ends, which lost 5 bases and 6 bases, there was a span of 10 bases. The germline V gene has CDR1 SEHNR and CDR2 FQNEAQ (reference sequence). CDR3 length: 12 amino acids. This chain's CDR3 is CASSVGKNGYTF. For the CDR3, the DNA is TGTGCCAGCAGCGTAGGGAAGAATGGCTACACCTTC. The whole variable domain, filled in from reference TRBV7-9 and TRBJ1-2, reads DTGVSQNPRHKITKRGQNVTFRCDPISEHNRLYWYRQTLGQGPEFLTYFQNEAQLEKSRLLSDRFSAERPKGSFSTLEIQRTEQGDSAMYLCASSVGKNGYTFGSGTRLTVV.

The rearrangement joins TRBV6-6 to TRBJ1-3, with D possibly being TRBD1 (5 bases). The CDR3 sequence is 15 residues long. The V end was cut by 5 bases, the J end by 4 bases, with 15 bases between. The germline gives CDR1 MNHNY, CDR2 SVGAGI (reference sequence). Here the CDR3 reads CASSPEGTQGNTIYF. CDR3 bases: TGTGCCAGCAGTCCCGAAGGGACGCAGGGAAACACCATATATTTT.

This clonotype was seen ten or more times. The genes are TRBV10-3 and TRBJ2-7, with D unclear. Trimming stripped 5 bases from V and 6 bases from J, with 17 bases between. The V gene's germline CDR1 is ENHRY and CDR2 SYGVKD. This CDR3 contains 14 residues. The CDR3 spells CAISSTGFSFEQYF. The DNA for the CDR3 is TGTGCCATCAGTTCCACCGGATTTTCTTTCGAGCAGTACTTC.